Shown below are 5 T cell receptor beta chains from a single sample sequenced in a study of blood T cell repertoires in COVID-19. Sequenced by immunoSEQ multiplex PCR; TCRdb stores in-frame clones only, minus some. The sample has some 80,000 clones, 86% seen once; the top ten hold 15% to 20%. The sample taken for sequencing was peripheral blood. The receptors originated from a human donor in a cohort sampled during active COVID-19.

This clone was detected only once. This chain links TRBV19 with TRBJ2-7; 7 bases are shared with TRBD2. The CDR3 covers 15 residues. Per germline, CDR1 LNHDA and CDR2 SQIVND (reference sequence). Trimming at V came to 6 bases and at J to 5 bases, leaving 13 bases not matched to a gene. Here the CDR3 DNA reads TGTGCCAGTAGATCCCCCGGGTTGCGGGAGAACGAGCAGTACTTC. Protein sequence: CASRSPGLRENEQYF. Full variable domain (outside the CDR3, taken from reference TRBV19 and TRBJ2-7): DGGITQSPKYLFRKEGQNVTLSCEQNLNHDAMYWYRQDPGQGLRLIYYSQIVNDFQKGDIAEGYSVSREKKESFPLTVTSAQKNPTAFYLCASRSPGLRENEQYFGPGTRLTVT.

The CDR3 DNA sequence: TGTGCCAGCAGTCAGTGGACAGGGCAGTCTAATGAAAAACTGTTTTTT. This encodes CASSQWTGQSNEKLFF. The chain employs TRBV28 and TRBJ1-4; 8 nucleotides line up with TRBD1. V trimming: 5 bases; J trimming: 3 bases; junction bases outside the gene matches: 8. Germline V gene lookup returns CDR1 MDHEN and CDR2 SYDVKM. The CDR3 sequence is 16 residues long.

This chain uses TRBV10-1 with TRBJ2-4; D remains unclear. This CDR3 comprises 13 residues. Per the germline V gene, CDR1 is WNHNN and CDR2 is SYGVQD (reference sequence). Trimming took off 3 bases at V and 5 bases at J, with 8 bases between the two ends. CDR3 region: CASSDFSENIQYF. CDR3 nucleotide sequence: TGCGCCAGCAGTGACTTTTCAGAAAACATTCAGTACTTC.

CDR3 sequence reads: CASTSGLNSNQPQHF. CDR3 sequence (DNA): TGTGCCAGCACCAGTGGACTTAATAGCAATCAGCCCCAGCATTTT. This rearrangement joins TRBV6-6 to TRBJ1-5; D gene uncertain. The CDR3 runs to 15 residues. Between the trimmed V and J ends, which lost 7 bases and 0 bases, there was a span of 13 bases. Germline V CDR1 and CDR2: MNHNY, SVGAGI (reference sequence).

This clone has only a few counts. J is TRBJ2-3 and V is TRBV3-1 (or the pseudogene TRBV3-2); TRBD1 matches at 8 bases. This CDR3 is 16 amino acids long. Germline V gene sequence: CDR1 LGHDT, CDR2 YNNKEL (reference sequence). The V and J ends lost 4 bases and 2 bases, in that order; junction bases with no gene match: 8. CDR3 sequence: CASSLWDRSTTDTQYF. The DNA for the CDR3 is TGTGCCAGCAGCCTTTGGGACAGGTCGACCACAGATACGCAGTATTTT.